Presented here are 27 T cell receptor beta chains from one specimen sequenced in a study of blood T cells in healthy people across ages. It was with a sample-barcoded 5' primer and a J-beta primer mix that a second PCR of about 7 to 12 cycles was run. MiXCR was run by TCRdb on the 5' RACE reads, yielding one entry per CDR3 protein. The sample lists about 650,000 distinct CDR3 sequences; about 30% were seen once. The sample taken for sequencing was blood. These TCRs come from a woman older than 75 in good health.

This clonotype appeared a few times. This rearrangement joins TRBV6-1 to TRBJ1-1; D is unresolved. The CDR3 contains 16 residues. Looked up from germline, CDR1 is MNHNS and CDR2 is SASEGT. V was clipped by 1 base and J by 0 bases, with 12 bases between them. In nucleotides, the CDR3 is TGTGCCAGCAGTGAAGAGGTCGGAGTTTTGAACACTGAAGCTTTCTTT. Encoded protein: CASSEEVGVLNTEAFF.

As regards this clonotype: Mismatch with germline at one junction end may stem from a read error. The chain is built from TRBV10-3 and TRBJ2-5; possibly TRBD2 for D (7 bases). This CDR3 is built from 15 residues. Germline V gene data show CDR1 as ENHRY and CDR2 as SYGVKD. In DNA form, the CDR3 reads TGTGCCATCAGTGACCTGTGGGGGGGCCAAAAGACCCAGTACTTC. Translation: CAISDLWGGQKTQYF.

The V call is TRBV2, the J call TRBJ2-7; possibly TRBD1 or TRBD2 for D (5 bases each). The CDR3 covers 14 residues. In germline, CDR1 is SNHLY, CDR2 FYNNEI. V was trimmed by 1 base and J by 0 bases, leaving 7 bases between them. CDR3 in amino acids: CASSEGGISYEQYF. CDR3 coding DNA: TGTGCCAGCAGTGAAGGGGGGATCTCCTACGAGCAGTACTTC. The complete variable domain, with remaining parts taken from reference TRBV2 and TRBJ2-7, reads EPEVTQTPSHQVTQMGQEVILRCVPISNHLYFYWYRQILGQKVEFLVSFYNNEISEKSEIFDDQFSVERPDGSNFTLKIRSTKLEDSAMYFCASSEGGISYEQYFGPGTRLTVT.

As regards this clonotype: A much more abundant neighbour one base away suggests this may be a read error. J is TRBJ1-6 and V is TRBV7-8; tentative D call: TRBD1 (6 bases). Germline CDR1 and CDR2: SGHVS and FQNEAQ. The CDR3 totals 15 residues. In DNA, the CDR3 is TGTGCCAGCAGCTTAAACCGGTTGGGGGGGACACCCCGCCACTTT. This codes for CASSLNRLGGTPRHF. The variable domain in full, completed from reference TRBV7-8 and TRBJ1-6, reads GAGVSQSPRYKVAKRGQDVALRCDPISGHVSLFWYQQALGQGPEFLTYFQNEAQLDKSGLPSDRFFAERPEGSVSTLKIQRTQQEDSAVYLCASSLNRLGGTPRHFGNGTRLTVT.

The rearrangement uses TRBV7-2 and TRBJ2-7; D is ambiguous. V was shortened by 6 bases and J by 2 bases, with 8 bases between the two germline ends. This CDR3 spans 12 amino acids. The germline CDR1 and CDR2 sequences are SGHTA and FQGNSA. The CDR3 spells CASSVEAYEQYF. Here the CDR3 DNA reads TGTGCCAGCAGTGTAGAGGCCTACGAGCAGTACTTC.

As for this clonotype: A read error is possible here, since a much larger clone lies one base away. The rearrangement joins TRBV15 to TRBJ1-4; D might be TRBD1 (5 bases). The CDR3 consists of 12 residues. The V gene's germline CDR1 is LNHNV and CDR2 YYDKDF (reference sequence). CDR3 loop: CATSRVGEKRFF. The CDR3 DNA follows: TGTGCCACCAGCAGAGTAGGGGAAAAACGGTTTTTT. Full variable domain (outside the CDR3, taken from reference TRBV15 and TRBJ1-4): DAMVIQNPRYQVTQFGKPVTLSCSQTLNHNVMYWYQQKSSQAPKLLFHYYDKDFNNEADTPDNFQSRRPNTSFCFLDIRSPGLGDTAMYLCATSRVGEKRFFGSGTQLSVL.

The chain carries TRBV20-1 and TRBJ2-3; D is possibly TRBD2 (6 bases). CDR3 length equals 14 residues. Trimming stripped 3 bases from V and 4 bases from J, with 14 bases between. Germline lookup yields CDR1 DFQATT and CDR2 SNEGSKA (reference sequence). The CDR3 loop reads CSARIRERADTQYF. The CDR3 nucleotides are TGCAGTGCTAGGATCCGGGAGAGGGCAGATACGCAGTATTTT.

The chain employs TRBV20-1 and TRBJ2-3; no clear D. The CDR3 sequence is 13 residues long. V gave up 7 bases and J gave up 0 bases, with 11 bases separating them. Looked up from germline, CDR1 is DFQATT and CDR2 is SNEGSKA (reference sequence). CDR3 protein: CSVRKSSTDTQYF. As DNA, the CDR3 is TGCAGTGTCCGAAAGTCTAGCACAGATACGCAGTATTTT.

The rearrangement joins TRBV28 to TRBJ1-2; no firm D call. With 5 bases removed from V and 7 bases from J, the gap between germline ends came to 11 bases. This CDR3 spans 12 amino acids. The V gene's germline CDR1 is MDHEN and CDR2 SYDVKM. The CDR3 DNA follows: TGTGCCAGCAGTGCCCCCCCGGGTGGCTACACCTTC. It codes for CASSAPPGGYTF.

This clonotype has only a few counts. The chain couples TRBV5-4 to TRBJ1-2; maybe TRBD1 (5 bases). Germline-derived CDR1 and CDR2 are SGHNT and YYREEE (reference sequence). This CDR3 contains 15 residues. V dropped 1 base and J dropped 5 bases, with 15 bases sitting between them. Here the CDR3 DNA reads TGTGCCAGCAGCTTGAAAAATTGGGGGGAGTATGGCTACACCTTC. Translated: CASSLKNWGEYGYTF.

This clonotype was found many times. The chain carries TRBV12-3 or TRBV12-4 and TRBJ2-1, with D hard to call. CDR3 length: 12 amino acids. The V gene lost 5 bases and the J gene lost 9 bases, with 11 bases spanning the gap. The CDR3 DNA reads TGTGCCAGCAGTCCAATCCTCGGTGAGCAGTTCTTC. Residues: CASSPILGEQFF.

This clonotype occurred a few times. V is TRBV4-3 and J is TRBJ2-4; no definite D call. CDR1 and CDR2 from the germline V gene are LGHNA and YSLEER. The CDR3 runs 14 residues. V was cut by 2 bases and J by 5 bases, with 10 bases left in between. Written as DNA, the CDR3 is TGCGCCAGCAGCCAACAGGAAAAACAAAACATTCAGTACTTC. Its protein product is CASSQQEKQNIQYF.

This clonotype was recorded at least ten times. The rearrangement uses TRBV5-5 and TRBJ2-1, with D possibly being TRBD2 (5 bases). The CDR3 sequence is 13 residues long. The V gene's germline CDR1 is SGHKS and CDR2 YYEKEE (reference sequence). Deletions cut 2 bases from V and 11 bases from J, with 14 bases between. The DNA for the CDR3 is TGTGCCAGCAGCTTAGGGCTTACTAGTCAGCAGTTCTTC. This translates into CASSLGLTSQQFF.

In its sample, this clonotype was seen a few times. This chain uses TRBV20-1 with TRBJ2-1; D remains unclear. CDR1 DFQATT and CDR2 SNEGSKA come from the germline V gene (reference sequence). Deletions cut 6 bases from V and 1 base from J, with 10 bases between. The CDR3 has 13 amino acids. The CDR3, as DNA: TGCAGTGCGGCCCTTGGTTCCTACAATGAGCAGTTCTTC. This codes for CSAALGSYNEQFF.

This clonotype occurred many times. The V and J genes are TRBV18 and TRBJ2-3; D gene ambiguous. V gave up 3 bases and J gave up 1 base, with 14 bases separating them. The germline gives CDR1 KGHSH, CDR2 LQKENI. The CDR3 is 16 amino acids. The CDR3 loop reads CASSPPGRSRTDTQYF. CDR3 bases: TGTGCCAGCTCACCCCCGGGCAGGAGCCGCACAGATACGCAGTATTTT.

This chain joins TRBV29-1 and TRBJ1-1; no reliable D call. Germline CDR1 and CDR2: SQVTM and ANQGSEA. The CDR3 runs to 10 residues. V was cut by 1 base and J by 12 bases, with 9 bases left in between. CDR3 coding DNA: TGCAGCGTTGAAGTACAAGTAACTTTCTTT. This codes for CSVEVQVTFF.

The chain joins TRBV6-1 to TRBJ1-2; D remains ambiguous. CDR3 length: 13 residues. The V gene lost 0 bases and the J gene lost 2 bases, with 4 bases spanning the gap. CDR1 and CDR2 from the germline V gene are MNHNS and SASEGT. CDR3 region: CASSEAQNYGYTF. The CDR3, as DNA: TGTGCCAGCAGTGAAGCCCAAAACTATGGCTACACCTTC.

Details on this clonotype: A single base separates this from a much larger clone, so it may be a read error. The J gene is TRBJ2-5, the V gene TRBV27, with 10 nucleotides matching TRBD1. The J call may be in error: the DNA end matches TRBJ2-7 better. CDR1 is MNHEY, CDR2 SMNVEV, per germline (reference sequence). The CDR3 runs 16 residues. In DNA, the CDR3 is TGTGCCGGCAGTTTACGAGGACAGGGGGTATCCTACGAGCAGTACTTC. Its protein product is CAGSLRGQGVSYEQYF.

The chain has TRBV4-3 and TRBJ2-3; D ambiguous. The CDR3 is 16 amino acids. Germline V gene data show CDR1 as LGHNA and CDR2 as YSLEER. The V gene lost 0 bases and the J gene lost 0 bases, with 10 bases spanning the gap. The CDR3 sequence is CASSQEPTVSTDTQYF. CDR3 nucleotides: TGCGCCAGCAGCCAAGAACCCACAGTCAGCACAGATACGCAGTATTTT.

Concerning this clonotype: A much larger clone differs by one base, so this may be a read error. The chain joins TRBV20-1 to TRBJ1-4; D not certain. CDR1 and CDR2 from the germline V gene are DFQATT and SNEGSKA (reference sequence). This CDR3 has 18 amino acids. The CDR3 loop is CSARDLTYARNYNEKRFF. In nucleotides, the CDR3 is TGCAGTGCTAGAGATTTGACCTACGCAAGAAATTATAATGAAAAACGGTTTTTT.

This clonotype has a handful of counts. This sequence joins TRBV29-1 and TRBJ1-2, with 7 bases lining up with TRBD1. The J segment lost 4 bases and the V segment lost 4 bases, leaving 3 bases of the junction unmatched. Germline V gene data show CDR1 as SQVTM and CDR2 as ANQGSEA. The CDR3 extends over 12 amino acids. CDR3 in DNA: TGCAGCGTTGTGACAGGGAGCTATGGCTACACCTTC. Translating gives CSVVTGSYGYTF.

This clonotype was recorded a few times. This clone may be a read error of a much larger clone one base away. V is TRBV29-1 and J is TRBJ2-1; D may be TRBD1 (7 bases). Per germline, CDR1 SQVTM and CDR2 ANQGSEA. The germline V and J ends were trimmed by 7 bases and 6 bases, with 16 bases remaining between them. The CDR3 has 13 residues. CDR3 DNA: TGCAGCGCTGGGCAGGGGGGTGCCAATGAGCAGTTCTTC. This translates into CSAGQGGANEQFF.

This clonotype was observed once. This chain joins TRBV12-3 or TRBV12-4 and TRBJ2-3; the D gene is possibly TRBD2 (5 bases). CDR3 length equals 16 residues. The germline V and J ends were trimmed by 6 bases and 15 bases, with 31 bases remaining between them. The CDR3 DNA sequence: TGTGCCAGCAGCCGCCGCGGCGGAGCTAGCACAGATACGGAATATTTT. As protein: CASSRRGGASTDTEYF.

The CDR3 bases are TGCGCCAGCAGCTTGGCCCTTCGACAGGGGACCTACGAGCAGTACTTC. This codes for CASSLALRQGTYEQYF. J is TRBJ2-5 and V is TRBV5-1; the match to TRBD1 covers 8 bases. The J call is in doubt because the DNA end fits TRBJ2-7 better. Germline V gene sequence: CDR1 SGHRS, CDR2 YFSETQ. CDR3 length equals 16 residues.

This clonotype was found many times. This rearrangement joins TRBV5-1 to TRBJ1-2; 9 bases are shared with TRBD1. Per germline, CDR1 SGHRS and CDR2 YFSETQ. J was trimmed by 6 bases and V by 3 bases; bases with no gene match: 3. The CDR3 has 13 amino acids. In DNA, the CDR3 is TGCGCCAGCAGCTGGACAGGGGATGATGGCTACACCTTC. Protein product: CASSWTGDDGYTF.

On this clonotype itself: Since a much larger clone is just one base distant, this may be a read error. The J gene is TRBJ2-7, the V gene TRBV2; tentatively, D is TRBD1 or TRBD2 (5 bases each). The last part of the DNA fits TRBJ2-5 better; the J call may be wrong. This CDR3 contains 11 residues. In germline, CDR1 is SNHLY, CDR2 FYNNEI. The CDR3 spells CASNPRGTQYF. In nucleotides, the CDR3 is TGTGCCAGCAACCCGAGGGGGACCCAGTACTTC.

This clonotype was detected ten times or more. CDR3 protein: CASSLGLASSYEQYF. In DNA, the CDR3 is TGTGCCAGCAGCTTAGGTCTAGCGTCCTCCTACGAGCAGTACTTC. The chain joins TRBV7-2 to TRBJ2-7; D perhaps matches TRBD2 (6 bases). V lost 1 base, J lost 0 bases, and 10 bases lay in between. The CDR3 contains 15 residues. CDR1 and CDR2 (germline): SGHTA, FQGNSA.